The T cell receptor (beta chain) under discussion was sequenced for a study of PD-1 blockade in classical Hodgkin lymphoma. The study's findings and limits: Why repertoires differed is undefined; disease activity or prior therapy possibly contributed. CD4+ TCR diversity rose significantly by C4D1, and CD8+ TCR diversity did not.

This sample's time point: cycle 4 day 1 (C4D1), after more than five weeks of nivolumab. Brentuximab vedotin exposure varied, and every patient relapsed after autologous stem cell transplantation. When best responses were assessed, they were complete response, partial response or progressive disease. On this clone: Its target is unknown.

The germline CDR1 and CDR2 sequences are SQVTM and ANQGSEA. CDR3 size: 14 residues. Trimming took off 1 base at V and 4 bases at J, with 13 bases between the two ends. The assay was immunoSEQ multiplex PCR, and TCRdb's table has in-frame clones only and misses some. The sample includes more than 85,000 clones, more than 70% of them seen just once. The V call is TRBV29-1, the J call TRBJ1-2; maybe TRBD1 (5 bases). This TCR came from a human donor with classical Hodgkin lymphoma. The material was peripheral blood mononuclear cells (PBMCs), obtained before the fourth cycle of nivolumab. The CDR3 protein is CSVEVERGGYGYTF. CDR3 bases: TGCAGCGTTGAAGTCGAAAGGGGCGGCTATGGCTACACCTTC.